These T cell receptor beta chains were read from a single sample in a study of blood T cell repertoires in COVID-19. Some clones are missing from TCRdb's copy, which holds only in-frame ones; the method was immunoSEQ multiplex PCR. The top ten clones hold 30% to 40% of a sample with under 80,000 clones, 65% to 80% of them seen once. Sequencing was done on a sample of peripheral blood. These receptors were taken from a human donor in a cohort sampled during active COVID-19. Both conserved end residues are trimmed from each CDR3.

V gene: TRBV11-3
CDR3 protein: ASSTLAGGYNEQF

V gene: TRBV5-5
CDR3 protein: ASSLGLRGVNTEAF

V gene: TRBV15
CDR3 protein: ATARTSGTGELF

V gene: TRBV5-4
CDR3 protein: ASSLGVGGSSYEQY

V gene: TRBV30
CDR3 protein: AWSLNRDEQY

V gene: TRBV30
CDR3 protein: ASHRRTGSMNTEAF

V gene: TRBV7-2
CDR3 protein: ASSPRLATQTGELF

V gene: TRBV18
CDR3 protein: ASSPMGQGNYGYT

V gene: TRBV18
CDR3 protein: ASSGGQNEKLF

V gene: TRBV21-1
CDR3 protein: ATEWPWGVLSGEQY

V gene: TRBV29-1
CDR3 protein: SVSRGRGDNEQF

V gene: TRBV15
CDR3 protein: ATSRLGGYEQY

V gene: TRBV5-6
CDR3 protein: ASSLQFSGNTIY

V gene: TRBV5-4
CDR3 protein: ASSQGQRNTEAF

V gene: TRBV6-5
CDR3 protein: ASSGRGENTIY

V gene: TRBV24-1
CDR3 protein: ATSDRTSGGPTDTQY

V gene: TRBV30
CDR3 protein: AWAPSGGNTIY

V gene: TRBV19
CDR3 protein: ASTVGGLGQETQY

V gene: TRBV21-1
CDR3 protein: ASSKVAGARILSEAF

V gene: TRBV5-1
CDR3 protein: ASSLQGLEGYT

V gene: TRBV5-4
CDR3 protein: ASSSPHTGNKNIQY

V gene: TRBV4-2
CDR3 protein: ASSQDQTDPRGEQY

V gene: TRBV7-9
CDR3 protein: ASSLGARSNEKLF

V gene: TRBV6-5
CDR3 protein: ASRISGFGTDTQY

V gene: TRBV5-1
CDR3 protein: ASSPPGQGEGEQY

V gene: TRBV18
CDR3 protein: ASSPPTGVTEAF

V gene: TRBV7-2
CDR3 protein: ASSLGSVSSYEQY

V gene: TRBV9
CDR3 protein: ASGASGSGDTQY

V gene: TRBV28
CDR3 protein: ASTDSGKGTDTQY

V gene: TRBV4-2
CDR3 protein: ASSQDTSGYNEQF

V gene: TRBV3-1/TRBV3-2
CDR3 protein: ASSQEGAGNQPQH

V gene: TRBV19
CDR3 protein: ASSIVTSGRRNEQF

V gene: TRBV24-1
CDR3 protein: ASAGGGAWDEQY

V gene: TRBV30
CDR3 protein: AWSLDRTSGANVLT

V gene: TRBV19
CDR3 protein: ASSIKPMGAEAF

V gene: TRBV19
CDR3 protein: ASSSGTSATYEQY

V gene: TRBV6-5
CDR3 protein: ASSFQGSSGANVLT

V gene: TRBV12-5
CDR3 protein: ASGLGLAGQETQY

V gene: TRBV20-1
CDR3 protein: SSSGTSGRAYNEQF

V gene: TRBV27
CDR3 protein: ASSSQTGGRNTEAF

V gene: TRBV5-8
CDR3 protein: ASSLRPGSTNEKLF

V gene: TRBV5-1
CDR3 protein: ASSLTTSGGSYEQY

V gene: TRBV5-1
CDR3 protein: ASSLAGGQSNEQF

V gene: TRBV5-6
CDR3 protein: ASSLLAGGGETQY

V gene: TRBV7-2
CDR3 protein: ASSLSSTQNTEAF

V gene: TRBV2
CDR3 protein: ASNQGGNQPQH

V gene: TRBV11-2
CDR3 protein: ASSPIAGFYNEQF

V gene: TRBV7-6
CDR3 protein: ASSQIAGTYNEQF

V gene: TRBV2
CDR3 protein: ASSEVRQFNQPQH